This T cell receptor (beta chain) came from a study of control samples from healthy donors and cancer patients. TCRdb keeps only in-frame clones here, not all; method: immunoSEQ multiplex PCR. The sample consists of 120,000 or so clones, around nine tenths of them appearing once. Germline CDR1 SGHRS, CDR2 YFSETQ. The CDR3 spans 15 residues. Losses at the gene ends were 3 bases for V and 7 bases for J; bases not matched to a gene: 4. The rearrangement uses TRBV5-1 and TRBJ2-1; 13 bases line up with TRBD2. The source of this sequence is a man aged 25 to 40 in good health. The specimen was blood. The CDR3, as DNA: TGCGCCAGCAGCTCGACTAGCGGGGGGAAAAATGAGCAGTTCTTC. Translating gives CASSSTSGGKNEQFF. The complete variable domain, with remaining parts taken from reference TRBV5-1 and TRBJ2-1, reads KAGVTQTPRYLIKTRGQQVTLSCSPISGHRSVSWYQQTPGQGLQFLFEYFSETQRNKGNFPGRFSGRQFSNSRSEMNVSTLELGDSALYLCASSSTSGGKNEQFFGPGTRLTVL.